This T cell receptor beta chain stems from a study of T cells in Graves' hyperthyroidism and ophthalmopathy. Whole-study findings and limits: Ophthalmopathy cases were set apart from stable hyperthyroidism by a 13 V-J model. Among thyroid clonotypes expanded above 0.001, most also appeared in blood.

The germline CDR1 and CDR2 sequences are SGDLS and YYNGEE. V was shortened by 1 base and J by 3 bases, with 19 bases between the two germline ends. The CDR3 sequence is 17 residues long. In regard to this clonotype: Its antigen is undetermined.

Absence of ophthalmopathy progression within 18 months defined stable Graves' hyperthyroidism. PBMCs came from 8.5 to 10 ml fresh peripheral blood. Amplified TCR beta CDR3 regions derived from RNA transcripts. TCR CDR3 underwent first-round RT-PCR with the HTBI primer set. TCRdb reanalysed the multiplex PCR reads using MiXCR and keeps one entry per CDR3 protein. The sample records roughly 330,000 distinct CDR3 sequences, 15% to 20% being singletons. Sample: blood. The chain uses TRBV9 and TRBJ2-5; a possible D gene is TRBD1 (5 bases). The origin of this receptor is a man aged 30 to 39 with Graves' hyperthyroidism. Here the CDR3 reads CASSVYSGTQGEETQYF. The CDR3 DNA sequence: TGTGCCAGCAGCGTATATTCAGGAACCCAAGGGGAAGAGACCCAGTACTTC.